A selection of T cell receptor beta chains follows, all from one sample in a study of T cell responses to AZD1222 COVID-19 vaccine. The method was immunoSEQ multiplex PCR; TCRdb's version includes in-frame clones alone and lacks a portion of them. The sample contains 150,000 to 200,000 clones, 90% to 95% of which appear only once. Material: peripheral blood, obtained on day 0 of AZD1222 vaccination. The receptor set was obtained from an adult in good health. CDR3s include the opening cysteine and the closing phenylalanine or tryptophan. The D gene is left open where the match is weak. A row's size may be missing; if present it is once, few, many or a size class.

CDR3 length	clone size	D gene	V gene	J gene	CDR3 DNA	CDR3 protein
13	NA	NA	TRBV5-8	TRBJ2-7	TGTGCCAGCAGCTTAAGGGGTACCTACGAGCAGTACTTC	CASSLRGTYEQYF
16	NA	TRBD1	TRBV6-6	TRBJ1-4	TGTGCCAGCAGTCCTACAACCAGGGGGTCTAATGAAAAACTGTTTTTT	CASSPTTRGSNEKLFF
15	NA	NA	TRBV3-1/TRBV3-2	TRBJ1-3	TGTGCCAGCAGCTGGAACTGGGTCTCTGGAAACACCATATATTTT	CASSWNWVSGNTIYF
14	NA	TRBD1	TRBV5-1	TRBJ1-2	TGCGCCAGCAGCGTGACGACAGGGAACTATGGCTACACCTTC	CASSVTTGNYGYTF
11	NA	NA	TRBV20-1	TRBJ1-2	TGCAGTGCTTATTATACTCAAGGCTACACCTTC	CSAYYTQGYTF
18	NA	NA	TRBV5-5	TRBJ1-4	TGTGCCAGCAGCCCCGAGCCGTTCGACCTTACAACTAATGAAAAACTGTTTTTT	CASSPEPFDLTTNEKLFF
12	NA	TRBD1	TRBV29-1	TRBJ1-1	TGCAGCGTTGATTCGTTCCAGGGGGGAGCTTTCTTT	CSVDSFQGGAFF
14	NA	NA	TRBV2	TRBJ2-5	TGTGCCAGCAGCTCCCTCTCCTCCCCAGAGACCCAGTACTTC	CASSSLSSPETQYF
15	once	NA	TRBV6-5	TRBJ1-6	TGTGCCAGCAGTTTCACGACAGTAAATAATTCACCCCTCCACTTT	CASSFTTVNNSPLHF
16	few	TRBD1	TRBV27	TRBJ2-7	TGTGCCAGCAGTTTAGGTGGGACAGGGGGAACCTACGAGCAGTACTTC	CASSLGGTGGTYEQYF
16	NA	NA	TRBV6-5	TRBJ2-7	TGTGCCAGCAGTTACTCGGGACAAGGGGCCGCCTACGAGCAGTACTTC	CASSYSGQGAAYEQYF
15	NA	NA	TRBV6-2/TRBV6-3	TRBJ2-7	TGTGCCAGCACCCCCCGGGTCCGACTGGACTACGAGCAGTACTTC	CASTPRVRLDYEQYF
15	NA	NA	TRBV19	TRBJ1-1	TGTGCCAGTAGTCAGAGGGGAGGGACGAACACTGAAGCTTTCTTT	CASSQRGGTNTEAFF
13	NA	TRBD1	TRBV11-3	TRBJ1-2	TGTGCCAGCAGCTCCCCAGGGGGCCGGGGCTACACCTTC	CASSSPGGRGYTF
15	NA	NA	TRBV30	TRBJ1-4	TGTGCCTGGAGCCTCGGGGGGGCGAGGGGTGAAAAACTGTTTTTT	CAWSLGGARGEKLFF
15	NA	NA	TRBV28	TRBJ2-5	TGTGCCAGCAGTCTTATCGCGGGGCCGAAAGAGACCCAGTACTTC	CASSLIAGPKETQYF
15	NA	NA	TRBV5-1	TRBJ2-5	TGCGCCAGCAGCTTGGTGGGGGGCAACCAAGAGACCCAGTACTTC	CASSLVGGNQETQYF
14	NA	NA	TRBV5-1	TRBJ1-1	TGCGCCAGCAGCCTACAGAACATGAACACTGAAGCTTTCTTT	CASSLQNMNTEAFF
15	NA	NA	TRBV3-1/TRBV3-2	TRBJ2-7	TGTGCCAGCAGCCCACGTAGAGGGGGCTCCTACGAGCAGTACTTC	CASSPRRGGSYEQYF
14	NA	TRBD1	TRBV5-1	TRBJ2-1	TGCGCCAGCAGCTTCCAGGGGGCTCACAATGAGCAGTTCTTC	CASSFQGAHNEQFF
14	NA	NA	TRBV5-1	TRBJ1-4	TGCGCCAGCAGCCCCAGTTCCACTAATGAAAAACTGTTTTTT	CASSPSSTNEKLFF
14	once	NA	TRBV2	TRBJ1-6	TGTGCCAGCAGTGAAAGCTCCTATAATTCACCCCTCCACTTT	CASSESSYNSPLHF
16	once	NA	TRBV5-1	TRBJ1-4	TGCGCCAGCAGCCCCAGAGTAGGTCAGCCTAATGAAAAACTGTTTTTT	CASSPRVGQPNEKLFF
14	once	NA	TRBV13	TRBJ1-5	TGTGCCAGCAGCTTAGGACGGAACAATCAGCCCCAGCATTTT	CASSLGRNNQPQHF
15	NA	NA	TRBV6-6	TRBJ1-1	TGTGCCAGCAGTCCGCGGTTGGGAGCCAACACTGAAGCTTTCTTT	CASSPRLGANTEAFF
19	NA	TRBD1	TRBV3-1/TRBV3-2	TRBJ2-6	TGTGCCAGCAGCCAAGAGTTGGGACAGGGTCTCGCTGGGGCCAACGTCCTGACTTTC	CASSQELGQGLAGANVLTF